The rows below give T cell receptor beta chains drawn from one sample of a study of T-cell reconstitution after alpha-beta-depleted transplantation in children. TCRdb reprocessed the PCR reads with MiXCR, giving one entry per CDR3 protein. The sample records approximately 350,000 distinct CDR3 sequences, 13% being singletons. Sample: PBMCs, taken from the stem cell graft. Every receptor here comes from a human donor who donated a stem cell graft to a child with Fanconi anemia. CDR3s include the opening cysteine and the closing phenylalanine or tryptophan. The D gene is left open where the match is weak. Size tells how often a clone was seen (once, few, many) or the class of an expanded clone, and some rows leave it out.

J gene	V gene	clone size	D gene	CDR3 protein	CDR3 DNA
TRBJ1-1	TRBV6-5	few	TRBD1	CASSYRRQGLGTEAFF	TGTGCCAGCAGTTACCGAAGACAGGGGCTGGGCACTGAAGCTTTCTTT
TRBJ2-5	TRBV2	NA	NA	CASSEDQGSETQYF	TGTGCCAGCAGTGAAGACCAGGGCTCAGAGACCCAGTACTTC
TRBJ2-7	TRBV7-9	NA	TRBD1	CASSKQGTTYEQYF	TGTGCCAGCAGCAAACAGGGGACCACCTACGAGCAGTACTTC
TRBJ1-2	TRBV7-9	NA	NA	CASSFSPLDGYTF	TGTGCCAGCAGCTTCTCCCCTCTCGATGGCTACACCTTC
TRBJ2-5	TRBV9	NA	NA	CASSVAGGEETQYF	TGTGCCAGCAGCGTAGCTGGCGGGGAAGAGACCCAGTACTTC
TRBJ2-3	TRBV9	many	TRBD2	CASSVAASGASTDTQYF	TGTGCCAGCAGCGTAGCGGCTAGCGGGGCTAGCACAGATACGCAGTATTTT
TRBJ2-5	TRBV18	few	NA	CASSPDQGGQETQYF	TGTGCCAGCTCACCAGACCAAGGGGGGCAAGAGACCCAGTACTTC
TRBJ2-5	TRBV20-1	NA	NA	CSARVTGQETQYF	TGCAGTGCTAGAGTCACCGGGCAAGAGACCCAGTACTTC
TRBJ2-3	TRBV10-1	NA	NA	CASSPRKVDTQYF	TGCGCCAGCAGCCCCCGAAAAGTAGATACGCAGTATTTT
TRBJ1-4	TRBV12-3/TRBV12-4	many	TRBD1	CASSLTGDEKLFF	TGTGCCAGCAGTTTGACAGGGGATGAAAAACTGTTTTTT
TRBJ2-3	TRBV5-1	many	NA	CASTVESTDTQYF	TGCGCCAGTACAGTAGAAAGCACAGATACGCAGTATTTT
TRBJ2-4	TRBV5-6	NA	TRBD2	CASSLRAGGLINIQYF	TGTGCCAGCAGCTTGCGGGCGGGGGGCCTGATAAACATTCAGTACTTC
TRBJ1-6	TRBV5-1	few	TRBD1	CASSLGGTDSPLHF	TGCGCCAGCAGCTTGGGGGGGACAGACTCACCCCTCCACTTT
TRBJ2-7	TRBV20-1	NA	NA	CSARKLGEGSSYEQYF	TGCAGTGCTAGAAAGCTCGGAGAGGGGAGCTCCTACGAGCAGTACTTC
TRBJ2-3	TRBV7-2	many	TRBD1	CASSIGTGGNTQYF	TGTGCCAGCAGCATCGGGACAGGGGGAAATACGCAGTATTTT
TRBJ2-7	TRBV5-6	many	NA	CASNPLQSSYEQYF	TGTGCCAGCAACCCCCTACAGAGCTCCTACGAGCAGTACTTC
TRBJ2-1	TRBV18	NA	TRBD2	CASSLSSGDNEQFF	TGTGCCAGCTCACTCTCTAGCGGGGACAATGAGCAGTTCTTC
TRBJ1-3	TRBV29-1	NA	NA	CSARGVGNTIYF	TGCAGCGCTAGGGGCGTTGGAAACACCATATATTTT
TRBJ2-2	TRBV5-1	many	NA	CASSLDQNTGELFF	TGCGCCAGCAGCTTGGACCAGAACACCGGGGAGCTGTTTTTT
TRBJ1-1	TRBV27	NA	NA	CASSLIPGLNTEAFF	TGTGCCAGCAGTTTAATACCAGGCTTGAACACTGAAGCTTTCTTT
TRBJ1-4	TRBV7-3	NA	NA	CAMGPGAGGTNEKLFF	TGTGCCATGGGCCCCGGGGCGGGGGGAACTAATGAAAAACTGTTTTTT
TRBJ1-3	TRBV5-4	few	NA	CASSAGQGNTIYF	TGTGCCAGCAGCGCGGGACAAGGAAACACCATATATTTT
TRBJ2-1	TRBV5-1	few	NA	CASSLNRGAVNEQFF	TGCGCCAGCAGCTTAAACCGGGGGGCCGTCAATGAGCAGTTCTTC
TRBJ1-6	TRBV5-6	few	NA	CASSSRDTNSPLHF	TGTGCCAGCAGCTCACGGGACACGAATTCACCCCTCCACTTT
TRBJ2-7	TRBV11-2	few	TRBD2	CASTLGRRGAYEQYF	TGTGCCAGCACCTTAGGGCGGCGGGGGGCCTACGAGCAGTACTTC
TRBJ2-7	TRBV5-1	many	TRBD1	CASSWGTGLTPYEQYF	TGCGCCAGCAGCTGGGGGACAGGCCTTACGCCCTACGAGCAGTACTTC
TRBJ2-6	TRBV6-5	few	TRBD1	CASSYDGTGPGANVLTF	TGTGCCAGCAGTTACGATGGGACAGGGCCTGGGGCCAACGTCCTGACTTTC
TRBJ2-7	TRBV5-1	NA	TRBD1	CASSGGQGAREQYF	TGCGCCAGCAGCGGGGGACAGGGGGCAAGGGAGCAGTACTTC
TRBJ1-2	TRBV6-1	NA	TRBD1	CASSEDRGRLGGYTF	TGTGCCAGCAGTGAAGACAGGGGAAGATTAGGTGGCTACACCTTC
TRBJ2-1	TRBV7-9	few	TRBD2	CASSLTALAGGPNEQFF	TGTGCCAGCAGCTTAACCGCCTTAGCGGGGGGGCCGAATGAGCAGTTCTTC
TRBJ1-1	TRBV3-1	many	NA	CASSQWDMNTEAFF	TGTGCCAGCAGCCAATGGGACATGAACACTGAAGCTTTCTTT
TRBJ1-1	TRBV4-1	few	TRBD1	CASSKTTKQGAWTEAFF	TGCGCCAGCAGCAAGACGACTAAACAGGGGGCTTGGACTGAAGCTTTCTTT
TRBJ2-3	TRBV20-1	few	NA	CSGRGTSQTQYF	TGCAGTGGCAGGGGCACTAGCCAAACGCAGTATTTT
TRBJ2-1	TRBV7-9	NA	NA	CASSPLPPEYPFF	TGTGCCAGCAGCCCCCTCCCGCCGGAGTATCCGTTCTTC
TRBJ2-4	TRBV4-3	NA	NA	CASSQPGGNIQYF	TGCGCCAGCAGCCAACCCGGCGGGAACATTCAGTACTTC
TRBJ2-3	TRBV10-3	NA	NA	CAIRAPGTTDTQYF	TGTGCCATCAGGGCTCCCGGGACTACAGATACGCAGTATTTT
TRBJ2-1	TRBV3-1	NA	NA	CASSQGIRGEQFF	TGTGCCAGCAGCCAGGGAATCCGGGGAGAGCAGTTCTTC
TRBJ1-2	TRBV12-3/TRBV12-4	many	NA	CASSFHLGFYGYTF	TGTGCCAGCAGTTTTCATTTGGGGTTCTATGGCTACACCTTC
TRBJ1-3	TRBV4-3	NA	NA	CASSQVVDGTIYF	TGCGCCAGCAGCCAAGTTGTAGACGGCACCATATATTTT
TRBJ1-1	TRBV20-1	NA	NA	CSAAHGEGSGAFF	TGCAGTGCTGCACACGGGGAAGGTTCGGGAGCTTTCTTT
TRBJ1-2	TRBV12-3/TRBV12-4	few	NA	CASSLNQVGYTF	TGTGCCAGCAGTCTTAACCAGGTCGGCTACACCTTC
TRBJ2-2	TRBV7-9	few	NA	CASSFGAELFF	TGTGCCAGCAGCTTCGGTGCGGAGCTGTTTTTT
TRBJ1-5	TRBV27	few	NA	CASSLWMNQPQHF	TGTGCCAGCAGTCTATGGATGAATCAGCCCCAGCATTTT
TRBJ1-1	TRBV29-1	many	NA	CSVERGEGGTEAFF	TGCAGCGTTGAAAGGGGGGAGGGCGGGACTGAAGCTTTCTTT